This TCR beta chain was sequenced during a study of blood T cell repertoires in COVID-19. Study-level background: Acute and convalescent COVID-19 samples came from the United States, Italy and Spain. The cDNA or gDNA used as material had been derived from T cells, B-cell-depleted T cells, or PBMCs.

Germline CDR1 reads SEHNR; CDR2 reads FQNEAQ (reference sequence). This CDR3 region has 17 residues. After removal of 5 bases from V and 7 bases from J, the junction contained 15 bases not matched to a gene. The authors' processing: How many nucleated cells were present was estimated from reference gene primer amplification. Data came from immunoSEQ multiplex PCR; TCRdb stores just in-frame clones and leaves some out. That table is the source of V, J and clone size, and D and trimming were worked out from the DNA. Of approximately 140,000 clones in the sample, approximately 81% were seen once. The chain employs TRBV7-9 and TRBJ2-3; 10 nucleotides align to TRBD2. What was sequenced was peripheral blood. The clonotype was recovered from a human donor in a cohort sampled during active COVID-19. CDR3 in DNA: TGTGCCAGCAGCGCTCATACACTAGCGGGGAGAGGAAATACGCAGTATTTT. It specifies CASSAHTLAGRGNTQYF.